The rows below give T cell receptor beta chains drawn from one sample of a study of PD-L1 blockade in urothelial cancer. The assay was immunoSEQ multiplex PCR, and TCRdb's table has in-frame clones only and misses some. The repertoire includes tens of thousands of clones, about 83% of them detected once, and roughly 14% sits in the top ten. The source material was PBMCs, sampled around atezolizumab (anti-PD-L1) treatment. The origin of the receptors is a man in his 60s with urothelial cancer. Each CDR3 is given with its conserved first and last residue. D genes are given only for firm matches.

>.|TRBJ1-5|TRBV28
TGTGGCAGCAGCTTATCTCGGGGGGGGCGGAAGAATCAGCCCCAGCATTTT
CGSSLSRGGRKNQPQHF
>TRBD1|TRBJ2-5|TRBV19
TGTGCCAGTAGTATAGTTCCCGGGACAGGCCAAGAGACCCAGTACTTC
CASSIVPGTGQETQYF
>TRBD1|TRBJ2-5|TRBV7-9
TGTGCCAGCAGCTTCGATGGACAGGGGAGGGAGACCCAGTACTTC
CASSFDGQGRETQYF
>TRBD2|TRBJ2-7|TRBV5-4
TGTGCCAGCAGCTTGGGGGCTCGGACTAGCGGTGGAGGTAGAGAGCAGTACTTC
CASSLGARTSGGGREQYF
>TRBD1|TRBJ1-5|TRBV6-1
TGTGCCAGCAGTCCGGGACAGTATCTTCAGCCCCAGCATTTT
CASSPGQYLQPQHF
>.|TRBJ2-5|TRBV15
TGTGCCACCAGGAGTTCTCGGGAGACCCAGTACTTC
CATRSSRETQYF
>TRBD1|TRBJ1-1|TRBV5-4
TGTGCCAGCAGCTTGGGCTGGGCCGGGACAGGGGGCACTGAAGCTTTCTTT
CASSLGWAGTGGTEAFF
>TRBD1|TRBJ1-5|TRBV7-2
TGTGCCAGCAGCTCCCCGTTAATAAACAGGGGGTTCGGGAATCAGCCCCAGCATTTT
CASSSPLINRGFGNQPQHF
>.|TRBJ1-6|TRBV27
TGTGCCAGCAATCCGCGGTCGTCTTCAAATTCACCCCTCCACTTT
CASNPRSSSNSPLHF
>TRBD1|TRBJ1-5|TRBV28
TGTGCCAGCAGTCCGAAACAGGGGTCGAGGCAGCCCCAGCATTTT
CASSPKQGSRQPQHF
>TRBD1|TRBJ1-1|TRBV2
TGTGCCAGCAGTATGGACAGGGCGGGGACTGAAGCTTTCTTT
CASSMDRAGTEAFF
>.|TRBJ2-7|TRBV28
TGTGCCAGCAGTCCCCTGGGAGCCTACGAGCAGTACTTC
CASSPLGAYEQYF
>TRBD1|TRBJ1-2|TRBV28
TGTGCCAGCAGTTTGGCACAGGGGAGGAATGGCTACACCTTC
CASSLAQGRNGYTF
>TRBD1|TRBJ1-1|TRBV11-2
TGTGCCAGCAGCTTAGTACAGGGGCTCACTGAAGCTTTCTTT
CASSLVQGLTEAFF
>TRBD1|TRBJ1-2|TRBV19
TGTGCCAGTAGTACATCCCGGACAGGAATCTATGGCTACACCTTC
CASSTSRTGIYGYTF
>.|TRBJ1-1|TRBV5-6
TGTGCCAGCAGCTTTCTCAGGGTAAGAAGGACTGAAGCTTTCTTT
CASSFLRVRRTEAFF
>.|TRBJ2-2|TRBV19
TGTGCCAGTGTGGACACCCGACGCTATTACACCGGGGAGCTGTTTTTT
CASVDTRRYYTGELFF
>TRBD2|TRBJ2-7|TRBV29-1
TGCAGCGTGACCCTAGGGGGACTAGATAACGAGCAGTACTTC
CSVTLGGLDNEQYF
>TRBD1|TRBJ2-7|TRBV6-6
TGTGCCAGCAGCCAACCGGGACAGAGCGAGCAGTACTTC
CASSQPGQSEQYF